This is a list of T cell receptor beta chains from one sample in a study of shared clonotypes between healthy human individuals. Generated by immunoSEQ multiplex PCR, the TCRdb table keeps only in-frame clones and is missing some. The sample carries roughly 500,000 clones, 70% to 85% recorded once. Sequenced material: PBMCs. Receptors originate from a middle-aged woman in good health. Some clones in this sample may be carry-over from other donors' samples. The CDR3 runs from the conserved cysteine through the conserved F or W. Fields, in order: V gene, J gene, D gene, clone size, CDR3 DNA, CDR3 protein. D genes are given only for firm matches. The size field is filled for only some rows; it gives once, few, many or a size class.

V: TRBV7-2
J: TRBJ2-1
D: TRBD2
size: .
DNA: TGTGCCAGCAGCTTTTCCCGAGCGGGAAACAATGAGCAGTTCTTC
CDR3: CASSFSRAGNNEQFF

V: TRBV2
J: TRBJ2-1
D: TRBD2
size: .
DNA: TGTGCCAGCACTCGCGGGGGACTAGTCGGCAATGAGCAGTTCTTC
CDR3: CASTRGGLVGNEQFF

V: TRBV18
J: TRBJ1-3
D: .
size: .
DNA: TGTGCCAGCTCACCACGAACAGACGTAGTTGGAAACACCATATATTTT
CDR3: CASSPRTDVVGNTIYF

V: TRBV15
J: TRBJ2-1
D: .
size: .
DNA: TGTGCCACCAGCAGAGTGGGGGATGAGCAGTTCTTC
CDR3: CATSRVGDEQFF

V: TRBV2
J: TRBJ2-2
D: .
size: .
DNA: TGTGCCAGCAGTGTATTCCTAGACACCGGGGAGCTGTTTTTT
CDR3: CASSVFLDTGELFF

V: TRBV29-1
J: TRBJ1-2
D: TRBD1
size: .
DNA: TGCAGCGTTCGGGGACAGGGCGGCTATGGCTACACCTTC
CDR3: CSVRGQGGYGYTF

V: TRBV7-8
J: TRBJ1-3
D: .
size: .
DNA: TGTGCCAGCAGCAAAAAACTATCTGGAAACACCATATATTTT
CDR3: CASSKKLSGNTIYF

V: TRBV14
J: TRBJ2-2
D: .
size: .
DNA: TGTGCCAGCAGCCAAGTCCTCGCTGGGGAGCTGTTTTTT
CDR3: CASSQVLAGELFF

V: TRBV30
J: TRBJ2-5
D: .
size: .
DNA: TGTGCCTGGTCCCGGGACCTCAGTCCGCAAGAGACCCAGTACTTC
CDR3: CAWSRDLSPQETQYF

V: TRBV28
J: TRBJ1-3
D: .
size: .
DNA: TGTGCCAGCAGTTTATTCAGGGGTGGAAACACCATATATTTT
CDR3: CASSLFRGGNTIYF

V: TRBV5-8
J: TRBJ1-2
D: TRBD1
size: .
DNA: TGTGCCAGCAGCGCCCAGCAGGGGGTTAGTGGCTACACCTTC
CDR3: CASSAQQGVSGYTF

V: TRBV5-1
J: TRBJ1-4
D: TRBD1
size: .
DNA: TGCGCCAGCAGCCCGGGGACAGGGGACGGGGAAAAACTGTTTTTT
CDR3: CASSPGTGDGEKLFF

V: TRBV29-1
J: TRBJ1-4
D: .
size: .
DNA: TGCAGCGCCCGGACCTACGGGTTGGCAGAAAAACTGTTTTTT
CDR3: CSARTYGLAEKLFF

V: TRBV19
J: TRBJ2-1
D: .
size: .
DNA: TGTGCCAGTAGTATAGGAGGGCGCTCCTACAATGAGCAGTTCTTC
CDR3: CASSIGGRSYNEQFF

V: TRBV6-6
J: TRBJ2-2
D: .
size: .
DNA: TGTGCCAGCACGGGTGGGACCGGGGAGCTGTTTTTT
CDR3: CASTGGTGELFF

V: TRBV13
J: TRBJ2-7
D: TRBD1
size: .
DNA: TGTGCCAGCAGCTTAGGCCAGGGGGCTGGCGAGCAGTACTTC
CDR3: CASSLGQGAGEQYF

V: TRBV28
J: TRBJ2-2
D: TRBD2
size: .
DNA: TGTGCCAGCACCACGACTAGCGTAGGCTTTTCCGGGGAGCTGTTTTTT
CDR3: CASTTTSVGFSGELFF

V: TRBV27
J: TRBJ2-3
D: TRBD1
size: .
DNA: TGTGCCAGCAGCCAGGGGGCTTATCCAGATACGCAGTATTTT
CDR3: CASSQGAYPDTQYF

V: TRBV19
J: TRBJ2-1
D: .
size: .
DNA: TGTGCCAGTTTTTGGTCACGGCATTACAATGAGCAGTTCTTC
CDR3: CASFWSRHYNEQFF

V: TRBV7-9
J: TRBJ1-5
D: .
size: few
DNA: TGTGCCAGCAGGTACCCGGGACCCCCTCCCCAATGGCCCCAGCATTTT
CDR3: CASRYPGPPPQWPQHF

V: TRBV7-2
J: TRBJ2-3
D: .
size: .
DNA: TGTGCCAGCAGCTTAGGCCTAGGTAGCACAGATACGCAGTATTTT
CDR3: CASSLGLGSTDTQYF

V: TRBV9
J: TRBJ1-3
D: .
size: few
DNA: TGTGCCAGCAGCGTCCAAGGAGGCAGATCCTCGAAAGGTGGAAACACCATATATTTT
CDR3: CASSVQGGRSSKGGNTIYF

V: TRBV15
J: TRBJ1-1
D: .
size: .
DNA: TGTGCCACCAGCAGAGATGGGGGTCTAGGGGGCACTGAAGCTTTCTTT
CDR3: CATSRDGGLGGTEAFF

V: TRBV29-1
J: TRBJ2-7
D: TRBD2
size: .
DNA: TGCAGCGTTGATACGGGACTAGCTATGAGTCCCTACGAGCAGTACTTC
CDR3: CSVDTGLAMSPYEQYF

V: TRBV30
J: TRBJ2-1
D: TRBD2
size: .
DNA: TGTGCCTGGAGTGATTTTTTGGTAGCGGGAGTTGTTGAGCAGTTCTTC
CDR3: CAWSDFLVAGVVEQFF

V: TRBV7-6
J: TRBJ1-4
D: TRBD1
size: .
DNA: TGTGCCAGCAGCTCGGCAGGGACAGGGAATGAAAAACTGTTTTTT
CDR3: CASSSAGTGNEKLFF